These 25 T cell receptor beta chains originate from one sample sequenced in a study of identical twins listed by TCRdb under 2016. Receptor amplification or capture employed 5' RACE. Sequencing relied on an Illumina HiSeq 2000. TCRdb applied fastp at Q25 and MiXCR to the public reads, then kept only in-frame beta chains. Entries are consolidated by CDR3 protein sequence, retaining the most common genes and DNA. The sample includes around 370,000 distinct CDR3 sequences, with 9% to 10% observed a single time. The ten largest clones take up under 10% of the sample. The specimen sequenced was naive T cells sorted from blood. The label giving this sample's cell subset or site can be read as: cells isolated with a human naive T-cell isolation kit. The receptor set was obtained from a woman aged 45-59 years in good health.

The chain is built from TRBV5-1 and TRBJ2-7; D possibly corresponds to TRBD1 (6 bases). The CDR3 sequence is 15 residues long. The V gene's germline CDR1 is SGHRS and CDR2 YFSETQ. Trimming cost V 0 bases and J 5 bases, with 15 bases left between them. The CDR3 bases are TGCGCCAGCAGCTTGGGGGGGCTAGCTGCCCACGAGCAGTACTTC. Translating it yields CASSLGGLAAHEQYF.

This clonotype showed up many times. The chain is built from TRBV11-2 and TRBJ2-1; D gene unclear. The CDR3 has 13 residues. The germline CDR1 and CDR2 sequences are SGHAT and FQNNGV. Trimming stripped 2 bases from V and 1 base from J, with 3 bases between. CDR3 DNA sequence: TGTGCCAGCAGCTTATGGTCCTACAATGAGCAGTTCTTC. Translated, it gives CASSLWSYNEQFF.

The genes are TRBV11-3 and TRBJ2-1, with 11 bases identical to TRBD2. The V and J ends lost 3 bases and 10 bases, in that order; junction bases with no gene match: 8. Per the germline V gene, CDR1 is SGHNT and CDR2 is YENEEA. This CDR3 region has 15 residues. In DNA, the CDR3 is TGTGCCAGCAGCTTTGTGACTAGCGGGATCGGCGAGCAGTTCTTC. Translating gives CASSFVTSGIGEQFF.

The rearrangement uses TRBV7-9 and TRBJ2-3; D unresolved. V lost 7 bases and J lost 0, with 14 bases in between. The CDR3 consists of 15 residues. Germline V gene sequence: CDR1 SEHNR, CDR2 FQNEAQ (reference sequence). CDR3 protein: CASNRAGASTDTQYF. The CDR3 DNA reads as TGTGCCAGCAACCGAGCTGGAGCTAGCACAGATACGCAGTATTTT.

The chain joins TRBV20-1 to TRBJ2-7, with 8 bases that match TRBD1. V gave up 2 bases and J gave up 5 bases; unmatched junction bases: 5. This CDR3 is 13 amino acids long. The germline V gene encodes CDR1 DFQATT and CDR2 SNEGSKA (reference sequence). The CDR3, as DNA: TGCAGTGCTAGACGGACAGGGACCCACGAGCAGTACGTC. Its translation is CSARRTGTHEQYV.

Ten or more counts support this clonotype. For the CDR3, the DNA is TGTGCCACCAGTGACCCACTAGCGGGAAAGAGGAGGGGTGAGCAGTTCTTC. Amino acid sequence: CATSDPLAGKRRGEQFF. The chain couples TRBV24-1 to TRBJ2-1, with 10 bases fitting TRBD2. Trimming at V came to 4 bases and at J to 9 bases, leaving 14 bases not matched to a gene. The CDR3 length is 17 residues. Germline CDR1 reads KGHDR; CDR2 reads SFDVKD.

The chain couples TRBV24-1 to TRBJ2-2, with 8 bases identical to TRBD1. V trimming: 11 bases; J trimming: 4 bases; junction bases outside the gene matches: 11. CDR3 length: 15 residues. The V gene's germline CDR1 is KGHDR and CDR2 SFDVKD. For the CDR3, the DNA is TGTGCCAAATTCCGGGACAGGAGCCTCACCGGGGAGCTGTTTTTT. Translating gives CAKFRDRSLTGELFF.

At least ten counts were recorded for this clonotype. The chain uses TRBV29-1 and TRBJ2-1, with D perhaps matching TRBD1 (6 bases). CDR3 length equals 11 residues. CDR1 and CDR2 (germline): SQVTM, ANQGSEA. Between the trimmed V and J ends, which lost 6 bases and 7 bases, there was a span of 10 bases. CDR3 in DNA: TGCAGCGTGGGGCAGGGGAATGAGCAGTTCTTC. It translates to CSVGQGNEQFF.

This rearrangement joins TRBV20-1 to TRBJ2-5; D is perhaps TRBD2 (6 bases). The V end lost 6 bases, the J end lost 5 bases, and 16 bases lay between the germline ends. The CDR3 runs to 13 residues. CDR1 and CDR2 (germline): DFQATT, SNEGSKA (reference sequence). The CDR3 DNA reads TGCAGTGCCACGGGCCGGGGAGGTGAGACCCAGTACTTC. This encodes CSATGRGGETQYF.

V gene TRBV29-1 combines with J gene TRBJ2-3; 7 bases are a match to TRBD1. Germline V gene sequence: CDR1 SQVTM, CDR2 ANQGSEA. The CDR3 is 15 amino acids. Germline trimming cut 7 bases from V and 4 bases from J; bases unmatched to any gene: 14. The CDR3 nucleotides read TGCAGCGCCACCCACAGGGGTGTGGGCCCAGATACGCAGTATTTT. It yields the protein CSATHRGVGPDTQYF.

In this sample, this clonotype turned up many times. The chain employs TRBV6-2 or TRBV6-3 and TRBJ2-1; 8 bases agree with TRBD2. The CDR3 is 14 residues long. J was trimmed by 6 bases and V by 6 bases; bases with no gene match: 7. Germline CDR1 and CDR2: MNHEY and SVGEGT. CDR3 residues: CASSPSGSANEQFF. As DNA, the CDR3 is TGTGCCAGCAGCCCGAGCGGGAGTGCCAATGAGCAGTTCTTC.

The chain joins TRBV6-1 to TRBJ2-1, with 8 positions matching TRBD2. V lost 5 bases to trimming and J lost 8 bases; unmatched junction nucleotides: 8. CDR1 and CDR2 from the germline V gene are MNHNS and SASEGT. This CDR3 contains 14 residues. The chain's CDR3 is CASSLLAVNYEQFF. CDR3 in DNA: TGTGCCAGCAGTCTACTAGCGGTTAACTATGAGCAGTTCTTC.

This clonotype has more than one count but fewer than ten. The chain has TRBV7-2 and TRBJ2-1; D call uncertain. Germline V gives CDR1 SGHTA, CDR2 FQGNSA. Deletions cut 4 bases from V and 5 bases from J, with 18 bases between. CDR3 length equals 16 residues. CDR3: CASSSDRTAGHNEQFF. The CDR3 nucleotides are TGTGCCAGCAGCTCGGACCGGACGGCTGGCCACAATGAGCAGTTCTTC.

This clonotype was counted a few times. CDR3 sequence: CASSELAIFKDPYF. CDR3 nucleotide sequence: TGTGCCAGCAGCGAACTCGCGATCTTCAAGGATCCGTATTTT. The chain uses TRBV7-2 and TRBJ2-3; no clear D gene. V was cut by 5 bases and J by 14 bases, with 23 bases left in between. The CDR3 sequence is 14 residues long. CDR1 is SGHTA and CDR2 is FQGNSA in the germline V gene.

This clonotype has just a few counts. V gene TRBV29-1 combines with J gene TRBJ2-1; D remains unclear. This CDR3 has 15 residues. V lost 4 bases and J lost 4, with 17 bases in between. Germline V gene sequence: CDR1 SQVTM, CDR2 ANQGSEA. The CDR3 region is CSVVGGPGRYNEQFF. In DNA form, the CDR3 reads TGCAGCGTTGTTGGCGGACCCGGCAGGTACAATGAGCAGTTCTTC.

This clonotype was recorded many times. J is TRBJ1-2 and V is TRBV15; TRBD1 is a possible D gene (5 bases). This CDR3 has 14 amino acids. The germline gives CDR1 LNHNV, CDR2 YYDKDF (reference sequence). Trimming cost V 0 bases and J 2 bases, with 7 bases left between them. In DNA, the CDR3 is TGTGCCACCAGCAGAGAATGGGACAACTATGGCTACACCTTC. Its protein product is CATSREWDNYGYTF.

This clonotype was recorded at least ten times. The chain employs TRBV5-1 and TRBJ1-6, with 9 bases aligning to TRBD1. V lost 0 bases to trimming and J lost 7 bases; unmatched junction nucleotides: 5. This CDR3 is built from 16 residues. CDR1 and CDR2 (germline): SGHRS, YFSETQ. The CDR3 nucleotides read TGCGCCAGCAGCTTGGAAAGGGGACAGGGAAATTCACCCCTCCACTTT. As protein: CASSLERGQGNSPLHF.

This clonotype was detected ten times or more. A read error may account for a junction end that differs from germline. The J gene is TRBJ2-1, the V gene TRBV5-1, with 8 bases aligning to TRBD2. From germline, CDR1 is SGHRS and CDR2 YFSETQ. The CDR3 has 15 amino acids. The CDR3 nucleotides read TGTGCCAGCAGCTTAGCCGGGGGGGCCTACAATGAGCAGTTCTTC. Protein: CASSLAGGAYNEQFF. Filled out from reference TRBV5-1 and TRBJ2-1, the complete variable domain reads KAGVTQTPRYLIKTRGQQVTLSCSPISGHRSVSWYQQTPGQGLQFLFEYFSETQRNKGNFPGRFSGRQFSNSRSEMNVSTLELGDSALYLCASSLAGGAYNEQFFGPGTRLTVL.

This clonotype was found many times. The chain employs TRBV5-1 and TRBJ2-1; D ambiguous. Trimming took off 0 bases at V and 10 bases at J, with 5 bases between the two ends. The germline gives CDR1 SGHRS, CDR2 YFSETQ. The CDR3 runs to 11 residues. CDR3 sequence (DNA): TGCGCCAGCAGCTTGGGTTGGGAGCAGTTCTTC. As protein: CASSLGWEQFF.

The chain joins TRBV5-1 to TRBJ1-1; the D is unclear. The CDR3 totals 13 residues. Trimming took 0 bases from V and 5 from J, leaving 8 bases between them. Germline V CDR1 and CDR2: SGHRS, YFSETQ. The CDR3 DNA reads TGCGCCAGCAGCTTGGGTTTGGGAACTGAAGCTTTCTTT. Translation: CASSLGLGTEAFF.

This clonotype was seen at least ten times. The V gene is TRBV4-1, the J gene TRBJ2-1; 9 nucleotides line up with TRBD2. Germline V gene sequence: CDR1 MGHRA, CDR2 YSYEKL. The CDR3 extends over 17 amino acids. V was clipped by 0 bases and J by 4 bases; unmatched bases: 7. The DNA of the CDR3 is TGCGCCAGCAGCCAAGATCGGGCTAGCGGGACGTACAATGAGCAGTTCTTC. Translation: CASSQDRASGTYNEQFF.

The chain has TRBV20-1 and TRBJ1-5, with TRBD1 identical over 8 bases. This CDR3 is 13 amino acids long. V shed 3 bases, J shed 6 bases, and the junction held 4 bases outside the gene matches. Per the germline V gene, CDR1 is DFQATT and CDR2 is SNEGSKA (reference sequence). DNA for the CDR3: TGCAGTGCTAGGGACAGGGTGACTCAGCCCCAGCATTTT. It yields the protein CSARDRVTQPQHF.

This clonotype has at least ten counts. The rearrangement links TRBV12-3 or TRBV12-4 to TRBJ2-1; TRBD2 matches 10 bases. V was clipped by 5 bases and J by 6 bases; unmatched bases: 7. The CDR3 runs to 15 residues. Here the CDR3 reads CASSLGASGSNEQFF. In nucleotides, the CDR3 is TGTGCCAGCAGTCTAGGGGCTAGCGGGAGCAATGAGCAGTTCTTC.

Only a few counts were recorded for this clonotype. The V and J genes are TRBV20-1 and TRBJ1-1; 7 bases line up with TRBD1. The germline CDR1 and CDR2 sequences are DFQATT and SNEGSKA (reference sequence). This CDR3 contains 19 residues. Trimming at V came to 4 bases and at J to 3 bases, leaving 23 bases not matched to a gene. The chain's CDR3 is CSATDRIIGRESLDTEAFF. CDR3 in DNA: TGCAGTGCTACGGACAGGATAATAGGGAGGGAAAGCTTGGACACTGAAGCTTTCTTT.

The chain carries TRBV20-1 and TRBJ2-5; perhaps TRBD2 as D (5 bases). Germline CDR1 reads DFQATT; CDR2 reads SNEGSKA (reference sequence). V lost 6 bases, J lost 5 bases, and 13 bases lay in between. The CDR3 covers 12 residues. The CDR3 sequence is CSAKDGNETQYF. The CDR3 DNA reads TGCAGTGCCAAAGACGGGAACGAGACCCAGTACTTC.